A single sample gave rise to the 9 T cell receptor beta chains below, sequenced in a study of cytomegalovirus exposure and HLA in healthy donors. The PCR made use of 60 Vbeta and 13 Jbeta primers. Produced via immunoSEQ multiplex PCR; TCRdb's table is partial and in-frame only. This sample has 200,000 to 250,000 clones, with around 83% found just once. Sequencing was carried out using PBMCs. Every receptor here comes from a woman in her forties or fifties in good health and CMV-seropositive.

The chain combines TRBV27 with TRBJ2-3, with 8 bases fitting TRBD2. J was trimmed by 2 bases and V by 5 bases; bases with no gene match: 6. The V gene's germline CDR1 is MNHEY and CDR2 SMNVEV (reference sequence). The CDR3 totals 15 residues. Here the CDR3 DNA reads TGTGCCAGCAGTGTTACTAGCGGAATCACAGATACGCAGTATTTT. It is translated as CASSVTSGITDTQYF.

The rearrangement links TRBV18 to TRBJ2-3; 9 bases fit TRBD1. The CDR3 spans 15 residues. CDR1 KGHSH and CDR2 LQKENI come from the germline V gene. The V gene end was trimmed by 3 bases and the J gene end by 0 bases; junction bases not matched to a gene: 1. CDR3 sequence (DNA): TGTGCCAGCTCACCCGGACAGGGGAGCACAGATACGCAGTATTTT. It specifies CASSPGQGSTDTQYF.

The chain joins TRBV30 to TRBJ2-7; TRBD2 is a possible D gene (5 bases). The ends were cut back, 2 bases at V and 10 bases at J, with 12 bases in the middle. Germline CDR1 GTSNPN, CDR2 SVGIG (reference sequence). This CDR3 contains 11 residues. CDR3 sequence reads: CAWSPGRTQYF. CDR3 nucleotides: TGTGCCTGGAGTCCAGGACGGACTCAGTACTTC. Complete variable domain (other parts from reference TRBV30 and TRBJ2-7): SQTIHQWPATLVQPVGSPLSLECTVEGTSNPNLYWYRQAAGRGLQLLFYSVGIGQISSEVPQNLSASRPQDRQFILSSKKLLLSDSGFYLCAWSPGRTQYFGPGTRLTVT.

The rearrangement uses TRBV10-3 and TRBJ1-1; unclear D gene. Trimming stripped 7 bases from V and 3 bases from J, with 9 bases between. The germline V gene has CDR1 ENHRY and CDR2 SYGVKD. The CDR3 runs 12 residues. CDR3 residues: CAITGEHTEAFF. In DNA form, the CDR3 reads TGTGCCATCACGGGAGAGCACACTGAAGCTTTCTTT.

The chain couples TRBV19 to TRBJ2-1; 8 bases fit TRBD2. Germline values: CDR1 LNHDA, CDR2 SQIVND (reference sequence). V lost 7 bases, J lost 4 bases, and 6 bases stayed unmatched. The CDR3 runs 14 residues. Here the CDR3 reads CASNRAGVYNEQFF. The CDR3 DNA follows: TGTGCCAGTAATCGAGCGGGGGTTTACAATGAGCAGTTCTTC.

The chain links TRBV4-1 to TRBJ1-4; 7 bases map to TRBD1. Germline V gives CDR1 MGHRA, CDR2 YSYEKL. The CDR3 extends over 16 amino acids. The junction had 5 bases not matched to a gene; V was cut back by 0 bases and J by 4 bases. Written as DNA, the CDR3 is TGCGCCAGCAGCCAAGAGGGGACAGAAGTTAATGAAAAACTGTTTTTT. Its protein product is CASSQEGTEVNEKLFF.

The rearrangement uses TRBV6-5 and TRBJ1-2; D possibly corresponds to TRBD1 (5 bases). Trimming removed 6 bases from V and 8 bases from J, with 16 bases in between. CDR3 size: 13 residues. Germline CDR1 MNHEY, CDR2 SVGAGI. The DNA for the CDR3 is TGTGCCAGCAGCCGGGACGGGAGTTTCGGCTACACCTTC. This gives the protein CASSRDGSFGYTF.

V and J are TRBV11-2 and TRBJ1-3; D call uncertain. V gave up 1 base and J gave up 0 bases, with 10 bases separating them. The CDR3 loop spans 16 amino acids. The V gene's germline CDR1 is SGHAT and CDR2 FQNNGV. The DNA for the CDR3 is TGTGCCAGCAGCTTAGTAAAACTGAGCTCTGGAAACACCATATATTTT. Its protein is CASSLVKLSSGNTIYF.

V is TRBV6-5 and J is TRBJ2-5, with D unclear. The tail of the sequence fits TRBJ2-7 better, so the J call may be wrong. The CDR3 runs 15 residues. Per the germline V gene, CDR1 is MNHEY and CDR2 is SVGAGI. The DNA for the CDR3 is TGTGCCAGCAGTTACTCGATGGGCCCAACCTACGAGCAGTACTTC. Its protein is CASSYSMGPTYEQYF.